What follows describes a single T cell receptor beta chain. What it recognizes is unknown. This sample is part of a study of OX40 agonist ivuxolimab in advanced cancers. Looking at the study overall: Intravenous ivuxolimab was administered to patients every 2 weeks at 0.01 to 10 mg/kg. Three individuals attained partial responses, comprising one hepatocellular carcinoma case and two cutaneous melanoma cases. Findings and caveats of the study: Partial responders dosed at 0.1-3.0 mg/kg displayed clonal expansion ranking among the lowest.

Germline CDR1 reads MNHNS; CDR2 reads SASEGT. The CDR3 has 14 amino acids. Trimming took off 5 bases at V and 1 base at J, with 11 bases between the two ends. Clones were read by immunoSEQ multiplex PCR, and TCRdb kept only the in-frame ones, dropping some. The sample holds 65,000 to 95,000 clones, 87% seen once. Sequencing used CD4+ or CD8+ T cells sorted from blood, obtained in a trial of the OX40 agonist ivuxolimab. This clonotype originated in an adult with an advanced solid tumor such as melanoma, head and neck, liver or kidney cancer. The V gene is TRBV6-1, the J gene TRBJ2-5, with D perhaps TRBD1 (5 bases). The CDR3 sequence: CASSPRQTQETQYF. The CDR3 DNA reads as TGTGCCAGCAGTCCCCGACAGACCCAAGAGACCCAGTACTTC.